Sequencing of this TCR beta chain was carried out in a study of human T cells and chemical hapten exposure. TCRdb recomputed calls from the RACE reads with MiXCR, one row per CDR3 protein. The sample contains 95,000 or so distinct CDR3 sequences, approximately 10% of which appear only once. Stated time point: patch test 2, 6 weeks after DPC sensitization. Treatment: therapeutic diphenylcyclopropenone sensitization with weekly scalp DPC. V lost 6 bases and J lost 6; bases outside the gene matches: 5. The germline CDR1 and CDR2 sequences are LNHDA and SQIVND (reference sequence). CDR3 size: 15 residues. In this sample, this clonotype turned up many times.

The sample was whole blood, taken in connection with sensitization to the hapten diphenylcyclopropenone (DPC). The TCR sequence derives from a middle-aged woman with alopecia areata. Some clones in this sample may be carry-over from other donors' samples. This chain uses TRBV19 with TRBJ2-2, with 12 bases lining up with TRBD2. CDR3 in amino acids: CASRTTSGSAGELFF. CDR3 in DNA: TGTGCCAGTAGGACGACTAGCGGGAGTGCCGGGGAGCTGTTTTTT.